This T cell receptor (beta chain) is drawn from a study of tumor-infiltrating lymphocytes in primary liver carcinoma. Study-wide context: Samples had roughly 3.65 to 7.5 million productive TCRbeta reads, comparable between tissue types. Whole-study findings and limits: Overlap in tumor-adjacent and tumor-blood pairs fell below that of tumor region pairs. The use of bulk unsorted samples meant that CD4+ and CD8+ repertoires were not compared.

This clonotype appeared a few times. Its cognate antigen is unknown. Production of TCR beta cDNA used approximately 0.55 ug total RNA together with a constant-region primer. Three rounds of nested multiplex PCR with slightly modified ARM-PCR produced TCR beta libraries. A C-beta reverse primer was combined with TRBV1-TRBV30 forward primers in the first two PCR rounds, and each round had roughly 11 cycles. One entry per CDR3 protein, called by TCRdb with MiXCR from the multiplex PCR reads. The sample lists around 330,000 distinct CDR3 sequences; about three fifths were seen once. Germline V gene data show CDR1 as LNHDA and CDR2 as SQIVND (reference sequence). This CDR3 has 12 residues. The V end lost 8 bases, the J end lost 4 bases, and 11 bases lay between the germline ends. The authors took blood RNA from unsorted whole blood and also extracted germline DNA. It was before surgery that around 3.7 milliliters of peripheral blood were collected.

The source of this sequence is a woman aged 25 to 45 with primary liver carcinoma and hepatitis B virus infection. The source material was peripheral blood. V and J are TRBV19 and TRBJ2-5; D gene ambiguous. This CDR3 is CASSSVPETQYF. CDR3 nucleotides: TGTGCCAGTTCTTCGGTCCCAGAGACCCAGTACTTC. The whole variable domain, remainder taken from reference TRBV19 and TRBJ2-5, is DGGITQSPKYLFRKEGQNVTLSCEQNLNHDAMYWYRQDPGQGLRLIYYSQIVNDFQKGDIAEGYSVSREKKESFPLTVTSAQKNPTAFYLCASSSVPETQYFGPGTRLLVL.